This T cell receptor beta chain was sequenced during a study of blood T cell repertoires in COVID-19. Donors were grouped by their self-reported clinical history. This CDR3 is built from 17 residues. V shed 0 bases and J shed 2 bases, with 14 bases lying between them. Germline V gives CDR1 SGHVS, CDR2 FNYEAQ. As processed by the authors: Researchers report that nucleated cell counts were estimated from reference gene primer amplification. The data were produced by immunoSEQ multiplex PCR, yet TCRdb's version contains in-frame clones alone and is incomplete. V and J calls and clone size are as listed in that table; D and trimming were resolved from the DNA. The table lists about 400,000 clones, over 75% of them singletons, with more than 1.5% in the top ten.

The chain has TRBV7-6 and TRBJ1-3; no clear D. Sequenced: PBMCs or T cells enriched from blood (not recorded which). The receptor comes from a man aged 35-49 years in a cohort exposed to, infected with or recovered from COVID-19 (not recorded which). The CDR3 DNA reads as TGTGCCAGCAGCTTAGCGCTTTTGCGAGATACTGGAAACACCATATATTTT. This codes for CASSLALLRDTGNTIYF.